The 3 T cell receptor beta chains below all came from one sample that was sequenced in a study of blood T cell repertoires in COVID-19. Profiled with immunoSEQ multiplex PCR; TCRdb holds only in-frame clones, not every one. The sample lists 200,000 or so clones, about three quarters occurring once. The sample taken for sequencing was peripheral blood. These receptors were taken from a woman in her 70s with acute or convalescent COVID-19.

The gene calls are TRBV6-5 and TRBJ1-4; 9 nucleotides match TRBD1. After removal of 6 bases from V and 9 bases from J, the junction contained 5 bases not matched to a gene. Germline V gene data show CDR1 as MNHEY and CDR2 as SVGAGI. CDR3 length: 13 residues. This CDR3 reads CASRQGAVQKLFF. The CDR3, as DNA: TGTGCCAGCAGACAGGGGGCGGTTCAAAAACTGTTTTTT.

This clone was found once. The chain uses TRBV23-1 and TRBJ2-2; D is uncertain. TRBV23-1 counts as an open reading frame of uncertain function. CDR3 length equals 14 residues. Trimming pared 8 bases from V and 3 bases from J, leaving 13 bases between. The CDR3 nucleotides are TGCGCCAGCTCCCGCCGACGGGACACCGGGGAGCTGTTTTTT. Translated: CASSRRRDTGELFF.

The chain joins TRBV2 to TRBJ2-3, with 10 nucleotides matching TRBD1. CDR1 and CDR2 (germline): SNHLY, FYNNEI. This CDR3 has 14 residues. V shed 6 bases and J 3 bases; nucleotides not matched to a gene: 3. The CDR3 nucleotides are TGTGCCAGCAGGGTGGGACAGGGGACAGATACGCAGTATTTT. Its translation: CASRVGQGTDTQYF.